This T cell receptor (beta chain) came from a study of T cells in Graves' hyperthyroidism and ophthalmopathy. Points from the study as a whole: In the blood, most expanded thyroid clonotypes above 0.001 appeared as well.

Note on this clonotype: The antigen is not known.

Subjects aged 18 to 65 presented with newly diagnosed hyperthyroidism of less than 2 months' duration. The CDR3 has 15 residues. Germline-derived CDR1 and CDR2 are GTSNPN and SVGIG (reference sequence). After removal of 5 bases from V and 3 bases from J, the junction contained 11 bases not matched to a gene. Amplification of TCR beta CDR3 regions used RNA as the template. HTBI primers were used for first-round RT-PCR of the TCR CDR3. TCRdb reprocessed the multiplex PCR reads with MiXCR, giving one entry per CDR3 protein. The sample comprises hundreds of thousands of distinct CDR3 sequences, about 15% of which are singletons, and about 27% rests with the top ten.

The sequence was obtained from a woman between 18 and 30 years old with Graves' hyperthyroidism that later progressed to Graves' ophthalmopathy. The gene calls are TRBV30 and TRBJ2-7, with 9 bases matching TRBD1. The sample comprised blood. The chain's CDR3 is CAWETGGLSFYEQYF. Written as DNA, the CDR3 is TGTGCCTGGGAAACAGGGGGCCTTTCTTTCTACGAGCAGTACTTC.